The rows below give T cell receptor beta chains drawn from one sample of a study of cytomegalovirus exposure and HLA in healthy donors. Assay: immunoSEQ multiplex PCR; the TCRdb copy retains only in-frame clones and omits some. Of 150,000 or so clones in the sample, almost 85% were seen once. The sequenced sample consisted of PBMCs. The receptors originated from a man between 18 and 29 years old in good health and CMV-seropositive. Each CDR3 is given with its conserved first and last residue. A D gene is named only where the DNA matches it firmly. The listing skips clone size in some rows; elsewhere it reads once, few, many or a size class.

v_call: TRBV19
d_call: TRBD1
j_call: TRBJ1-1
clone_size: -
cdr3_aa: CASSILGTGALNTEAFF
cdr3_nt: TGTGCCAGTAGTATATTGGGGACAGGGGCTTTGAACACTGAAGCTTTCTTT

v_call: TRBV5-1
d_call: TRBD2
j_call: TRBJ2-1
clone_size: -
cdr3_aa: CASSLTSGRAGEQFF
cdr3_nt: TGCGCCAGCAGCTTGACTAGCGGGAGGGCCGGTGAGCAGTTCTTC

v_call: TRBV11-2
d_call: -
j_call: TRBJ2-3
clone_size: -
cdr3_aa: CASSRGQSTDTQYF
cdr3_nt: TGTGCCAGCAGCCGCGGACAGAGCACAGATACGCAGTATTTT

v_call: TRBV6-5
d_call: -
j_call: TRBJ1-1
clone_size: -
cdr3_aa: CAPGGRNTEAFF
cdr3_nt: TGTGCTCCCGGGGGACGGAACACTGAAGCTTTCTTT

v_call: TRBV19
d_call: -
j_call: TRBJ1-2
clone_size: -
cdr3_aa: CASSAGDGYTF
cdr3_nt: TGTGCCAGTAGCGCAGGGGACGGCTACACCTTC

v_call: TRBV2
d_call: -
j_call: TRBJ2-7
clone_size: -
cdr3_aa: CASSEFERDEQYF
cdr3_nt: TGTGCCAGCAGTGAGTTTGAACGGGACGAGCAGTACTTC

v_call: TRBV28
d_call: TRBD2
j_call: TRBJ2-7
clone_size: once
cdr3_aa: CASSPGGGKVYEQYF
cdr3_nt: TGTGCCAGCAGTCCGGGGGGAGGGAAGGTCTACGAGCAGTACTTC

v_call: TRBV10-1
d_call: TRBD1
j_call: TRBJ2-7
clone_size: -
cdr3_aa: CASSESRGRYYEQYF
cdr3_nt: TGCGCCAGCAGTGAGTCCAGGGGGAGATACTACGAGCAGTACTTC

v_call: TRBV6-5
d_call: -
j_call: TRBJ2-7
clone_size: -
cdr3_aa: CASSYSLSGGYEQYF
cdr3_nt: TGTGCCAGCAGTTACTCTCTTAGTGGGGGGTACGAGCAGTACTTC

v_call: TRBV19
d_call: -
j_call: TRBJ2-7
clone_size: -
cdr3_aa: CASSPHGSSYEQYF
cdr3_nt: TGTGCCAGTAGTCCGCACGGGAGCTCCTACGAGCAGTACTTC

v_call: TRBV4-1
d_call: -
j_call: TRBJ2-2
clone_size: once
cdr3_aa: CASSQEGGGTGELFF
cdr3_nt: TGCGCCAGCAGCCAAGAAGGGGGGGGCACCGGGGAGCTGTTTTTT

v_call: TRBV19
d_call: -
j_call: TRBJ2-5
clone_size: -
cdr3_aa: CASSIGRRGQETQYF
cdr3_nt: TGTGCCAGTAGTATTGGCCGTCGGGGGCAAGAGACCCAGTACTTC

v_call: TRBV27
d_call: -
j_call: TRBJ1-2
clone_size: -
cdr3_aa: CASSLRQTNYGYTF
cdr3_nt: TGTGCCAGCAGTTTAAGACAGACGAACTATGGCTACACCTTC

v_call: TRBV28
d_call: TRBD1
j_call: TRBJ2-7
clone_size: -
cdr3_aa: CASSPPGQGVYEQYF
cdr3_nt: TGTGCCAGCAGTCCCCCGGGACAGGGTGTATACGAGCAGTACTTC

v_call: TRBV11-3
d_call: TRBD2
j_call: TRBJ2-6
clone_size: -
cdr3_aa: CASSPQSAGVGVLTF
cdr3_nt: TGTGCCAGCAGCCCCCAATCCGCGGGAGTAGGCGTCCTGACTTTC

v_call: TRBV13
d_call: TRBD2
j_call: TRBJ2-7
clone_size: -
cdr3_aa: CASSSESPLSPLGRRVPSYEQYF
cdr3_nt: TGTGCCAGCAGCTCAGAAAGCCCACTATCGCCCCTCGGGAGGCGGGTGCCTTCCTACGAGCAGTACTTC

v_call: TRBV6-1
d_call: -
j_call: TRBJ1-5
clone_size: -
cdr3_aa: CASSGDSNQPQHF
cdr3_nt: TGTGCCAGCTCAGGGGATAGCAATCAGCCCCAGCATTTT

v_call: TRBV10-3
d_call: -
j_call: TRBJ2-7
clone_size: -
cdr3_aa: CAMGTSYEQYF
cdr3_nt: TGTGCCATGGGGACATCCTACGAGCAGTACTTC

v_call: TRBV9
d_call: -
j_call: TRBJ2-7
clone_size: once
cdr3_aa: CASSVLAESYEQYF
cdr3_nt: TGTGCCAGCAGCGTGTTAGCGGAGAGCTACGAGCAGTACTTC

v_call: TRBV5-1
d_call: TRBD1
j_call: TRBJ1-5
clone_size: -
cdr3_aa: CASSWWTGVNQPQHF
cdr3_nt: TGCGCCAGCAGCTGGTGGACAGGGGTCAATCAGCCCCAGCATTTT

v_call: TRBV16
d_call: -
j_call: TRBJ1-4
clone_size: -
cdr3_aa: CASSQSGGVPNEKLFF
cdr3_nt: TGTGCCAGCAGCCAATCGGGAGGGGTCCCTAATGAAAAACTGTTTTTT

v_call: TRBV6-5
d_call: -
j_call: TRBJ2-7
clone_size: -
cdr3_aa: CASRKASYEQYF
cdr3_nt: TGTGCCAGCAGAAAAGCCTCCTACGAGCAGTACTTC

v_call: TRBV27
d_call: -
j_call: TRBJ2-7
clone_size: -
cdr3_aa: CASSLTGYEQYF
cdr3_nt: TGTGCCAGCAGTTTAACGGGATACGAGCAGTACTTC

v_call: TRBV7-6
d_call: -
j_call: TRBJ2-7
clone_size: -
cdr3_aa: CASSEGTLAYEQYF
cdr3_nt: TGTGCCAGCAGCGAAGGGACACTAGCCTACGAGCAGTACTTC

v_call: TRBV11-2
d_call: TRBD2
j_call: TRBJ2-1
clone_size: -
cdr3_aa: CASIPDGGRGSYNEQFF
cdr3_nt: TGTGCCAGCATCCCCGACGGCGGGAGGGGTTCCTACAATGAGCAGTTCTTC

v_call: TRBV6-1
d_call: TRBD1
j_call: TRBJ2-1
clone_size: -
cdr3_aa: CASSVGTGAYNEQFF
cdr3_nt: TGTGCCAGCAGTGTTGGGACAGGTGCATACAATGAGCAGTTCTTC

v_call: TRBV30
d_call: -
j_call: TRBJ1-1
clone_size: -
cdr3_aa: CAWSSTGDTEAFF
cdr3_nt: TGTGCCTGGAGTTCCACGGGGGACACTGAAGCTTTCTTT

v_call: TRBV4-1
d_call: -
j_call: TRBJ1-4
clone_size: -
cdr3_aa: CASSQVYNEKLFF
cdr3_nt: TGCGCCAGCAGCCAAGTTTATAATGAAAAACTGTTTTTT

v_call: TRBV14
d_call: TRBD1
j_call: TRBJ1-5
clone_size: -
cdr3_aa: CASSPTGVNQPQHF
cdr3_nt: TGTGCCAGCAGCCCGACAGGGGTTAATCAGCCCCAGCATTTT

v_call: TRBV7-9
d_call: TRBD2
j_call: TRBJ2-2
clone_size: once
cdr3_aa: CASSPRLSGDNTGELFF
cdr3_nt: TGTGCCAGCAGCCCACGCCTGAGCGGGGATAACACCGGGGAGCTGTTTTTT

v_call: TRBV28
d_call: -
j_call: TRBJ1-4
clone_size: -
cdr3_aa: CASRTRRGREEKLFF
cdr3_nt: TGTGCCAGCAGGACTCGGCGGGGGCGGGAAGAAAAACTGTTTTTT

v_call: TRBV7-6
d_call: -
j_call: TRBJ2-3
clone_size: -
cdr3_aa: CASSLYLRGYTDTQYF
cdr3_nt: TGTGCCAGCAGCTTATATTTGCGGGGTTACACAGATACGCAGTATTTT

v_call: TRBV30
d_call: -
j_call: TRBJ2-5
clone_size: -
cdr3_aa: CAWGVGGSQETQYF
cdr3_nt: TGTGCCTGGGGAGTGGGGGGAAGTCAAGAGACCCAGTACTTC

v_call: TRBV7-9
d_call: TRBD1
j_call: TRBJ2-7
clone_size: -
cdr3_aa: CASSSPQGAYEQYF
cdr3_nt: TGTGCCAGCAGCTCGCCCCAGGGGGCTTACGAGCAGTACTTC

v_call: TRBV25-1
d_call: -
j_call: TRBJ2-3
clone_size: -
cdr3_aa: CASHRDSTDTQYF
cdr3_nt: TGTGCCAGCCACAGGGATAGCACAGATACGCAGTATTTT

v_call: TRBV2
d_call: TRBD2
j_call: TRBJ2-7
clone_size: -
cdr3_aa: CASSAPGTSGVAYEQYF
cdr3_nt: TGTGCCAGCAGTGCTCCCGGGACTAGCGGGGTAGCCTACGAGCAGTACTTC

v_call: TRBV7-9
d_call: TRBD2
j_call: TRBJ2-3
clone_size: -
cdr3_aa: CASSSLAGSTDTQYF
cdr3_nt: TGTGCCAGCAGCTCCTTAGCGGGAAGCACAGATACGCAGTATTTT